Sequencing of this T cell receptor (beta chain) was carried out in a study of T-cell memory formation after mild COVID-19. Study-wide context: Largely donor-specific sequence clusters came from a couple of donors.

Of note for this clonotype: Its antigen is not known.

General observations from the study: Of the contracting clones, CD4+ ones lay mainly in CM and EM, and CD8+ ones in EMRA. Later expanders leaned CD4+, whereas clones that contracted between day 15 and 85 were balanced CD4/CD8.

After 5'RACE with constant-segment primers, TCR alpha and TCR beta cDNA libraries carrying sample barcodes and UMIs were obtained. TCRdb independently ran MiXCR on the 5' RACE reads; one entry per CDR3 protein. The table has tens of thousands of distinct CDR3 sequences, 6% to 8% seen once. Material: PBMCs or a T cell subset sorted from them (not recorded which). This clonotype was sampled from a man aged 18 to 29 who had mild COVID-19 (a few samples of this study predate the infection). Cell type and time point are not known.

The CDR3 is CASSQEIRRGDYQPQHF. As DNA, the CDR3 is TGTGCCAGCAGCCAAGAGATTCGGAGGGGTGATTATCAGCCCCAGCATTTT. The chain has TRBV4-2 and TRBJ1-5; maybe TRBD1 (5 bases). Germline V lookup: CDR1 LGHNA, CDR2 YNFKEQ. Between the trimmed V and J ends, which lost 0 bases and 5 bases, there was a span of 17 bases. The CDR3 length is 17 residues.